This T cell receptor beta chain was profiled in a study of cytomegalovirus exposure and HLA in healthy donors. The germline V gene encodes CDR1 SGHTA and CDR2 FQGNSA. This CDR3 comprises 19 residues. Trimming shortened V by 1 base and J by 0 bases, and 21 bases separated the two germline ends. Generated by immunoSEQ multiplex PCR, the TCRdb table keeps only in-frame clones and is missing some. The sample lists tens of thousands of clones, 93% occurring once. The donors were part of the validation cohort of more than 90 subjects. That cohort was separate from the first cohort, which comprised 700 or so subjects.

This sequence joins TRBV7-2 and TRBJ1-2; D is possibly TRBD1 (5 bases). The clonotype was recovered from a woman in her 30s in good health and CMV-seronegative. Sample: PBMCs. The DNA for the CDR3 is TGTGCCAGCAGCTTAGTTGGCAGTCACCCCGGGGGGACTAACTATGGCTACACCTTC. The encoded protein is CASSLVGSHPGGTNYGYTF.